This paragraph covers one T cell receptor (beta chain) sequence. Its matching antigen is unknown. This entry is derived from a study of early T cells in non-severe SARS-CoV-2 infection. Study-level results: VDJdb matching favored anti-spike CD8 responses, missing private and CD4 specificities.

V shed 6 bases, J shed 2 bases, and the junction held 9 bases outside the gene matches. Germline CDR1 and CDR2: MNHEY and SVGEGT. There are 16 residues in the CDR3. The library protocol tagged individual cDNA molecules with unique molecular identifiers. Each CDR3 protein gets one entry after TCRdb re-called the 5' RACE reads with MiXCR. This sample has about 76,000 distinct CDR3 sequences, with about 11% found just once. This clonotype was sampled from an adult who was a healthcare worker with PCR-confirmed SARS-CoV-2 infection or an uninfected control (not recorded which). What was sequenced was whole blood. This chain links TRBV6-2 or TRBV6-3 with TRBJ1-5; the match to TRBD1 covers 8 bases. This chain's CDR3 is CASSHNAGQGNQPQHF. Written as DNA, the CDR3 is TGTGCCAGCAGCCACAACGCGGGACAGGGCAATCAGCCCCAGCATTTT.